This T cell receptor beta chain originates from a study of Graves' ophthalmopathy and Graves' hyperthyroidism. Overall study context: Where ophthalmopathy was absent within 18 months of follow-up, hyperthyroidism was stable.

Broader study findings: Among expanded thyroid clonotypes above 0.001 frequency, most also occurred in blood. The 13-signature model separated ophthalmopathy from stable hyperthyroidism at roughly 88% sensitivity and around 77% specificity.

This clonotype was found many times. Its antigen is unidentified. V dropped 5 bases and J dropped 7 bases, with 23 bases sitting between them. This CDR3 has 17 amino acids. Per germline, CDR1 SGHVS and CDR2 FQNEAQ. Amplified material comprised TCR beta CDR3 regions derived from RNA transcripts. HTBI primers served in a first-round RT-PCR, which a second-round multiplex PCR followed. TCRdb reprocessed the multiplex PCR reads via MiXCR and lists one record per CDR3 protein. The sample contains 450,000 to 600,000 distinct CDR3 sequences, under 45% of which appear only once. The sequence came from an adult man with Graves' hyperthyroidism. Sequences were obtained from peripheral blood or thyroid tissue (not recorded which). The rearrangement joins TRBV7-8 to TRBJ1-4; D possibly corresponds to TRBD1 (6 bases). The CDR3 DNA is TGTGCCAGCAGCCCCAACATCAGGGGTCGGTCGCTTGAAAAACTGTTTTTT. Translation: CASSPNIRGRSLEKLFF.